One and the same sample provided the 29 T cell receptor beta chains below, sequenced in a study of radiation and T cells in renal cell carcinoma. Time point denoted: baseline pretreatment blood. Treatment described: 15 Gy SBRT to primary tumor, nephrectomy 4 weeks later. Sequenced by immunoSEQ multiplex PCR; TCRdb stores in-frame clones only, minus some. Among 120,000 to 150,000 clones listed, around four fifths were seen once. The sequences come from blood, collected from a patient whose treatment included radiotherapy and nephrectomy. The receptor source for this set is a woman between 50 and 59 years old with renal cell carcinoma.

The chain has TRBV9 and TRBJ2-2; a weak D match, TRBD2 (5 bases). With 4 bases removed from V and 5 bases from J, the gap between germline ends came to 12 bases. The CDR3 contains 14 residues. The V gene's germline CDR1 is SGDLS and CDR2 YYNGEE. The CDR3: CASSYSGETGELFF. The CDR3 DNA sequence: TGTGCCAGCAGCTACAGCGGAGAAACCGGGGAGCTGTTTTTT.

V and J are TRBV6-6 and TRBJ2-7; weak D call: TRBD1 (6 bases). CDR1 is MNHNY and CDR2 is SVGAGI in the germline V gene (reference sequence). V was cut by 9 bases and J by 0 bases, with 15 bases left in between. The CDR3 consists of 14 residues. DNA for the CDR3: TGTGCCAGTAGGGGCCGGGACATCTCCTACGAGCAGTACTTC. It specifies CASRGRDISYEQYF.

The J gene is TRBJ2-7, the V gene TRBV9, with 10 bases fitting TRBD2. V dropped 5 bases and J dropped 4; count of bases not matched to a gene: 6. The CDR3 contains 14 residues. Per the germline V gene, CDR1 is SGDLS and CDR2 is YYNGEE. The CDR3 reads CASSPAGGPYEQYF. CDR3 nucleotides: TGTGCCAGCAGTCCAGCGGGAGGGCCGTACGAGCAGTACTTC.

J is TRBJ2-6 and V is TRBV25-1; D possibly uses TRBD1 or TRBD2 (6 bases each). The CDR3 totals 17 residues. Germline V lookup: CDR1 MGHDK, CDR2 SYGVNS. The germline V and J ends were trimmed by 6 bases and 2 bases, with 17 bases remaining between them. This CDR3 reads CASSPGGAQAGANVLTF. The DNA for the CDR3 is TGTGCCAGCAGCCCCGGGGGCGCTCAAGCTGGGGCCAACGTCCTGACTTTC. The variable domain in full, with the rest retrieved from reference TRBV25-1 and TRBJ2-6, is EADIYQTPRYLVIGTGKKITLECSQTMGHDKMYWYQQDPGMELHLIHYSYGVNSTEKGDLSSESTVSRIRTEHFPLTLESARPSHTSQYLCASSPGGAQAGANVLTFGAGSRLTVL.

The rearrangement uses TRBV19 and TRBJ2-1; D gene ambiguous. V lost 5 bases and J 0 bases, leaving 8 bases between the germline ends. The CDR3 extends over 14 amino acids. Germline CDR1 and CDR2: LNHDA and SQIVND (reference sequence). DNA of the CDR3: TGTGCCAGTAGTCACTGGAGCTCCTACAATGAGCAGTTCTTC. Translated, it gives CASSHWSSYNEQFF.

This clone was seen just once. The chain couples TRBV7-2 to TRBJ2-1, with TRBD2 matching 7 bases. The germline V gene has CDR1 SGHTA and CDR2 FQGNSA. V lost 3 bases and J lost 6; bases outside the gene matches: 5. This CDR3 contains 14 residues. As DNA, the CDR3 is TGTGCCAGCAGCTTCGGCCTAGCGGCCAATGAGCAGTTCTTC. Protein: CASSFGLAANEQFF.

Remarks on this clone: A read error may produce the germline difference seen at one junction end. This chain connects TRBV9 to TRBJ1-2; 8 positions agree with TRBD1. The CDR3 sequence is 13 residues long. Per the germline V gene, CDR1 is SGDLS and CDR2 is YYNGEE. CDR3 DNA: TGTGCCAGCAGCGAGTCAGGGGGCTATCGCTACACCTTC. Residues: CASSESGGYRYTF. Variable domain in full (rest from reference TRBV9 and TRBJ1-2): DSGVTQTPKHLITATGQRVTLRCSPRSGDLSVYWYQQSLDQGLQFLIQYYNGEERAKGNILERFSAQQFPDLHSELNLSSLELGDSALYFCASSESGGYRYTFGSGTRLTVV.

The chain has TRBV19 and TRBJ2-7, with D possibly being TRBD1 (5 bases). V was clipped by 7 bases and J by 0 bases, with 16 bases between them. The CDR3 has 15 residues. Germline CDR1 and CDR2: LNHDA and SQIVND (reference sequence). CDR3 sequence reads: CASTLRKGISYEQYF. The CDR3 nucleotides are TGTGCCAGTACTCTACGGAAGGGGATCTCCTACGAGCAGTACTTC.

This clone appeared a single time. V is TRBV28 and J is TRBJ1-1; D unresolved. Germline V CDR1 and CDR2: MDHEN, SYDVKM. The CDR3 spans 12 residues. The V and J ends lost 5 bases and 0 bases respectively, with 4 bases between them. The CDR3 loop reads CASSGLNTEAFF. CDR3 bases: TGTGCCAGCAGTGGGTTGAACACTGAAGCTTTCTTT.

This clone was observed a few times. The chain links TRBV6-5 to TRBJ1-5, with D uncertain. The CDR3 has 13 amino acids. V gave up 5 bases and J gave up 6 bases, with 11 bases separating them. Germline V gene lookup returns CDR1 MNHEY and CDR2 SVGAGI. The CDR3, as DNA: TGTGCCAGCAGTAGGACCTTTGGTCAGCCCCAGCATTTT. It specifies CASSRTFGQPQHF.

The J gene is TRBJ2-5, the V gene TRBV6-5, with D uncertain. The CDR3 contains 14 residues. Per germline, CDR1 MNHEY and CDR2 SVGAGI. V was shortened by 3 bases and J by 5 bases, with 13 bases between the two germline ends. This CDR3 is CASSYTPFRETQYF. The CDR3 DNA reads TGTGCCAGCAGTTATACTCCCTTTCGGGAGACCCAGTACTTC.

This clone was observed once. The rearrangement uses TRBV4-3 and TRBJ1-6, with D tentatively TRBD1 (6 bases). The CDR3 totals 15 residues. Germline CDR1 is LGHNA and CDR2 is YSLEER. V shed 3 bases and J shed 9 bases, with 15 bases lying between them. The CDR3 bases are TGCGCCAGCAGCCAGAGCCGGGACACAGGTTCACCCCTCCACTTT. It yields the protein CASSQSRDTGSPLHF.

The chain combines TRBV7-9 with TRBJ1-2; no definite D call. Germline CDR1 is SEHNR and CDR2 is FQNEAQ (reference sequence). V was shortened by 1 base and J by 4 bases, with 7 bases between the two germline ends. This CDR3 contains 13 residues. This chain's CDR3 is CASSLGPTYGYTF. Here the CDR3 DNA reads TGTGCCAGCAGCTTAGGGCCGACCTATGGCTACACCTTC.

The chain employs TRBV7-2 and TRBJ2-5; TRBD1 aligns across 8 bases. V gave up 3 bases and J gave up 2 bases; unmatched junction bases: 2. The CDR3 spans 14 residues. Germline loops: CDR1 SGHTA, CDR2 FQGNSA. CDR3 residues: CASSFGTGQETQYF. Here the CDR3 DNA reads TGTGCCAGCAGCTTTGGGACAGGTCAAGAGACCCAGTACTTC.

This clone has a handful of counts. The CDR3 protein is CASSVMGSLRNTEAFF. The CDR3 nucleotides read TGTGCCAGCAGCGTTATGGGCAGCCTCCGGAACACTGAAGCTTTCTTT. The chain has TRBV9 and TRBJ1-1; D remains unclear. The CDR3 runs to 16 residues. Trimming removed 2 bases from V and 1 base from J, with 15 bases in between. Per germline, CDR1 SGDLS and CDR2 YYNGEE.

This chain connects TRBV25-1 to TRBJ1-4; D unclear. This CDR3 contains 11 residues. The V gene's germline CDR1 is MGHDK and CDR2 SYGVNS. Trimming pared 4 bases from V and 11 bases from J, leaving 8 bases between. The CDR3, as DNA: TGTGCCAGCAGTGCCGTAGGGAAACTGTTTTTT. This encodes CASSAVGKLFF.

This sequence joins TRBV7-9 and TRBJ1-4; the D is unclear. Trimming stripped 4 bases from V and 8 bases from J, with 11 bases between. This CDR3 contains 13 residues. Germline V CDR1 and CDR2: SEHNR, FQNEAQ (reference sequence). CDR3 sequence reads: CASSYPQMEKLFF. The CDR3, as DNA: TGTGCCAGCAGCTACCCTCAAATGGAAAAACTGTTTTTT. Supplemented by reference TRBV7-9 and TRBJ1-4, the full variable domain reads DTGVSQNPRHKITKRGQNVTFRCDPISEHNRLYWYRQTLGQGPEFLTYFQNEAQLEKSRLLSDRFSAERPKGSFSTLEIQRTEQGDSAMYLCASSYPQMEKLFFGSGTQLSVL.

A word on this clone: Other nucleotide sequences from this sample produce the same CDR3. This rearrangement joins TRBV27 to TRBJ1-1; the D is unclear. Germline values: CDR1 MNHEY, CDR2 SMNVEV (reference sequence). V shed 3 bases and J shed 1 base, with 6 bases lying between them. CDR3 length: 13 amino acids. The CDR3: CASSLNRNTEAFF. Written as DNA, the CDR3 is TGTGCCAGCAGTTTGAACAGGAACACTGAAGCTTTCTTT.

The chain employs TRBV6-5 and TRBJ2-7; D possibly corresponds to TRBD1 (6 bases). CDR3 size: 14 residues. The germline CDR1 and CDR2 sequences are MNHEY and SVGAGI. Trimming removed 5 bases from V and 0 bases from J, with 11 bases in between. CDR3 in DNA: TGTGCCAGCAGTAACAGGGCGAGCTCCTACGAGCAGTACTTC. Translated: CASSNRASSYEQYF.

This clone was seen more than once but under ten times. This chain uses TRBV19 with TRBJ1-4; a weak D match, TRBD1 (6 bases). The germline V and J ends were trimmed by 10 bases and 3 bases, with 12 bases remaining between them. Germline values: CDR1 LNHDA, CDR2 SQIVND (reference sequence). The CDR3 consists of 13 residues. CDR3 bases: TGTGCCACCCACCGGGGGCCTAATGAAAAACTGTTTTTT. Its translation is CATHRGPNEKLFF.

The gene calls are TRBV11-2 and TRBJ1-1, with a weak D call TRBD1 (6 bases). The V and J ends lost 1 base and 1 base respectively, with 16 bases between them. The CDR3 spans 17 residues. Germline loops: CDR1 SGHAT, CDR2 FQNNGV. The CDR3 sequence is CASSLGNVVGQNTEAFF. The CDR3 DNA is TGTGCCAGCAGCTTAGGGAATGTGGTGGGACAGAACACTGAAGCTTTCTTT.

The CDR3 nucleotides read TGTGCCAGCAGCCTAGCTAACAGGGTGATGGAGGATACGCAGTATTTT. Translation gives CASSLANRVMEDTQYF. The chain couples TRBV5-6 to TRBJ2-3, with D possibly matching TRBD1 (6 bases). V lost 4 bases and J 6 bases, leaving 21 bases between the germline ends. Germline V gene sequence: CDR1 SGHDT, CDR2 YYEEEE. This CDR3 comprises 16 residues.

The chain employs TRBV27 and TRBJ2-7; D is ambiguous. Between the trimmed V and J ends, which lost 5 bases and 3 bases, there was a span of 17 bases. This CDR3 is 15 amino acids long. CDR1 MNHEY and CDR2 SMNVEV come from the germline V gene (reference sequence). The CDR3 nucleotides are TGTGCCAGCAGTCCCCTAAGGCAGAGGATCTACGAGCAGTACTTC. This encodes CASSPLRQRIYEQYF.

The chain combines TRBV7-2 with TRBJ2-2; D unresolved. Trimming cost V 5 bases and J 3 bases, with 7 bases left between them. Germline CDR1 and CDR2: SGHTA and FQGNSA. The CDR3 loop spans 13 amino acids. CDR3 in DNA: TGTGCCAGCAGCCGTTCTGACACCGGGGAGCTGTTTTTT. Translated: CASSRSDTGELFF.

This chain connects TRBV5-1 to TRBJ2-2; D is undetermined. CDR1 is SGHRS, CDR2 YFSETQ, per germline. Trimming cost V 6 bases and J 2 bases, with 11 bases left between them. The CDR3 runs 14 residues. The DNA for the CDR3 is TGCGCCAGCACCGAAGTAACCAACACCGGGGAGCTGTTTTTT. Translated, it gives CASTEVTNTGELFF.

The chain carries TRBV5-1 and TRBJ2-7; TRBD1 is a possible D gene (7 bases). V was cut by 0 bases and J by 2 bases, with 12 bases left in between. Germline CDR1 SGHRS, CDR2 YFSETQ. This CDR3 is built from 15 residues. The CDR3 is CASSLGRGTAYEQYF. CDR3 coding DNA: TGCGCCAGCAGCTTGGGCCGGGGGACAGCCTACGAGCAGTACTTC.

This chain uses TRBV7-9 with TRBJ1-4; D unclear. Trimming shortened V by 1 base and J by 11 bases, and 8 bases separated the two germline ends. The CDR3 loop spans 12 amino acids. Germline CDR1 is SEHNR and CDR2 is FQNEAQ (reference sequence). CDR3 sequence: CASSLDRWKLFF. CDR3 DNA sequence: TGTGCCAGCAGCTTAGATCGCTGGAAACTGTTTTTT.

The chain recombines TRBV19 with TRBJ1-2; 9 bases agree with TRBD1. The CDR3 spans 14 residues. The germline V gene encodes CDR1 LNHDA and CDR2 SQIVND (reference sequence). The V segment lost 7 bases and the J segment 6 bases; nucleotides outside the gene matches: 9. The CDR3 sequence is CASTMGTGPHGYTF. The DNA for the CDR3 is TGTGCCAGTACCATGGGGACAGGGCCCCATGGCTACACCTTC. Drawing the rest from reference TRBV19 and TRBJ1-2, the complete variable domain is DGGITQSPKYLFRKEGQNVTLSCEQNLNHDAMYWYRQDPGQGLRLIYYSQIVNDFQKGDIAEGYSVSREKKESFPLTVTSAQKNPTAFYLCASTMGTGPHGYTFGSGTRLTVV.

CDR3 region: CASSSWTSGEVHEQYF. The CDR3 coding sequence is TGTGCCAGCAGCTCTTGGACTAGCGGGGAGGTCCACGAGCAGTACTTC. The chain recombines TRBV7-2 with TRBJ2-7; 12 positions match TRBD2. The CDR3 has 16 residues. Trimming at V came to 4 bases and at J to 5 bases, leaving 9 bases not matched to a gene. The germline CDR1 and CDR2 sequences are SGHTA and FQGNSA.